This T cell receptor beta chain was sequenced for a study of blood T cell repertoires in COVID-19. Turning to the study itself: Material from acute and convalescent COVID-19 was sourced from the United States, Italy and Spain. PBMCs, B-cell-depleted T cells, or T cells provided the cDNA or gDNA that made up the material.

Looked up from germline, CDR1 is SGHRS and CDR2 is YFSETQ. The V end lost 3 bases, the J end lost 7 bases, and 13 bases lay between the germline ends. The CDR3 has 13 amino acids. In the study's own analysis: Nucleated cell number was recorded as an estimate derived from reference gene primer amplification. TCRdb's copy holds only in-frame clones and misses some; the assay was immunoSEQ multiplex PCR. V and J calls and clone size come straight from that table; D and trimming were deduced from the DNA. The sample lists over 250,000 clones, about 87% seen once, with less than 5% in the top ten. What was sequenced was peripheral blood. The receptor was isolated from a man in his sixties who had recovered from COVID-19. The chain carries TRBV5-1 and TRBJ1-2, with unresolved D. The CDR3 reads CASSSLGKGGYTF. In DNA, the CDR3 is TGCGCCAGCAGCTCCCTCGGGAAGGGTGGCTACACCTTC.